This T cell receptor (beta chain) was sequenced during a study of T-cell reconstitution after alpha-beta-depleted transplantation in children. Germline assignment: CDR1 ENHRY and CDR2 SYGVKD. V shed 6 bases, J shed 2 bases, and the junction held 9 bases outside the gene matches. This CDR3 is built from 16 residues. Unique molecular identifiers were incorporated during preparation of the TCRbeta library. TCRdb redid the calling of the PCR reads with MiXCR, one entry per CDR3 protein. The sample consists of around 250,000 distinct CDR3 sequences, 9.9% of them appearing once. The sequenced sample was PBMCs from the stem cell graft donor, obtained from the stem cell graft. V and J are TRBV10-3 and TRBJ1-2; 10 nucleotides line up with TRBD1. This sequence was found in a human donor who donated a stem cell graft to a child with SCID. CDR3 in amino acids: CAISPGQGPQNYGYTF. The CDR3 nucleotides read TGTGCCATCAGCCCGGGACAGGGGCCTCAGAACTATGGCTACACCTTC.